The 25 T cell receptor beta chains reported below all come from one sample, sequenced in a study of shared clonotypes between healthy human individuals. Naive CD8 cells lacked CD45RO, underwent positive selection for CCR7 and left out terminally differentiated effector memory CD45RA+ cells. Libraries were prepared by immunoSEQ multiplex PCR; TCRdb keeps only in-frame clonotypes and omits some of them. This sample has more than 550,000 clones; 90% to 95% occur once, and the top ten carry roughly 24%. The specimen sequenced was naive CD8+ T cells sorted from blood. Source of these receptors: a young man in good health.

The chain employs TRBV7-9 and TRBJ2-7; tentatively, D is TRBD1 (6 bases). Looked up from germline, CDR1 is SEHNR and CDR2 is FQNEAQ (reference sequence). V was clipped by 5 bases and J by 1 base, with 15 bases between them. The CDR3 has 15 residues. The CDR3 region is CASSPRTVGSYEQYF. DNA for the CDR3: TGTGCCAGCAGCCCCCGGACAGTTGGATCCTACGAGCAGTACTTC.

This rearrangement joins TRBV11-2 to TRBJ2-1, with TRBD2 matching over 13 bases. J was trimmed by 8 bases and V by 6 bases; bases with no gene match: 7. The CDR3 runs to 15 residues. Germline V gene data show CDR1 as SGHAT and CDR2 as FQNNGV. The CDR3 sequence is CASRRLAGGAYEQFF. The CDR3 DNA reads as TGTGCCAGCAGACGACTAGCGGGAGGAGCCTATGAGCAGTTCTTC.

J is TRBJ2-5 and V is TRBV29-1, with D perhaps TRBD1 (6 bases). V lost 3 bases and J 5 bases, leaving 16 bases between the germline ends. The CDR3 is 14 residues long. Germline V gives CDR1 SQVTM, CDR2 ANQGSEA. The chain's CDR3 is CSVEVTGEEETQYF. The CDR3 nucleotides are TGCAGCGTTGAGGTGACAGGAGAGGAGGAGACCCAGTACTTC.

V gene TRBV7-8 combines with J gene TRBJ1-5; the D is unclear. Germline CDR1 and CDR2: SGHVS and FQNEAQ. The germline V and J ends were trimmed by 5 bases and 0 bases, with 11 bases remaining between them. The CDR3 loop spans 15 amino acids. CDR3 in amino acids: CASSRTSLSNQPQHF. In nucleotides, the CDR3 is TGTGCCAGCAGCCGGACGTCCCTTAGCAATCAGCCCCAGCATTTT.

Points on this clone: The sample contains more than one DNA sequence encoding this CDR3. The genes are TRBV29-1 and TRBJ2-7; 8 bases line up with TRBD2. Germline values: CDR1 SQVTM, CDR2 ANQGSEA. The CDR3 runs 13 residues. The V gene end was trimmed by 6 bases and the J gene end by 4 bases; junction bases not matched to a gene: 8. Here the CDR3 DNA reads TGCAGCGTCCTTAGCGGGATTACGTACGAGCAGTACTTC. Its translation: CSVLSGITYEQYF.

V is TRBV6-1 and J is TRBJ2-7, with D possibly matching TRBD1 (5 bases). Germline V lookup: CDR1 MNHNS, CDR2 SASEGT. The CDR3 runs to 14 residues. V was clipped by 6 bases and J by 4 bases, with 16 bases between them. The CDR3 bases are TGTGCCAGCAGCTACGTACAGGAGCCTTACGAGCAGTACTTC. This encodes CASSYVQEPYEQYF.

The chain links TRBV29-1 to TRBJ2-7; D not certain. The V end was cut by 0 bases, the J end by 3 bases, with 15 bases between. The length of the CDR3 is 15 residues. Germline CDR1 SQVTM, CDR2 ANQGSEA. The CDR3 loop reads CSVEDQRRGDYEQYF. The CDR3 bases are TGCAGCGTTGAAGATCAAAGGAGAGGCGACTACGAGCAGTACTTC.

The genes are TRBV7-8 and TRBJ2-3; D ambiguous. CDR1 is SGHVS and CDR2 is FQNEAQ in the germline V gene. V dropped 5 bases and J dropped 2 bases, with 2 bases sitting between them. This CDR3 is built from 11 residues. The CDR3: CASSATDTQYF. Here the CDR3 DNA reads TGTGCCAGCAGCGCCACAGATACGCAGTATTTT.

A word on this clone: Other DNA sequences of this sample code for an identical CDR3. The chain is built from TRBV7-9 and TRBJ2-7; D ambiguous. Germline CDR1 SEHNR, CDR2 FQNEAQ (reference sequence). The V and J ends lost 1 base and 4 bases respectively, with 5 bases between them. There are 12 residues in the CDR3. CDR3 DNA sequence: TGTGCCAGCAGCTTAGACCTGTACGAGCAGTACTTC. This gives the protein CASSLDLYEQYF.

The rearrangement uses TRBV14 and TRBJ2-1; D gene uncertain. From germline, CDR1 is SGHDN and CDR2 FVKESK. V lost 3 bases and J lost 4, with 10 bases in between. The CDR3 has 14 amino acids. CDR3 region: CASSQVTSYNEQFF. The CDR3 bases are TGTGCCAGCAGCCAGGTGACATCGTACAATGAGCAGTTCTTC.

V and J are TRBV5-1 and TRBJ1-1; D unresolved. V was cut by 7 bases and J by 5 bases, with 9 bases left in between. CDR1 is SGHRS and CDR2 is YFSETQ in the germline V gene. The CDR3 extends over 11 amino acids. CDR3 region: CASQWGTEAFF. CDR3 coding DNA: TGCGCCAGCCAATGGGGAACTGAAGCTTTCTTT.

The rearrangement uses TRBV4-3 and TRBJ2-7; D not certain. Germline-derived CDR1 and CDR2 are LGHNA and YSLEER. The CDR3 has 14 residues. Trimming removed 0 bases from V and 3 bases from J, with 9 bases in between. CDR3 protein: CASSQERGDYEQYF. For the CDR3, the DNA is TGCGCCAGCAGCCAAGAGCGTGGGGACTACGAGCAGTACTTC.

As for this clone: This same CDR3 is encoded by further DNA sequences in the sample. For the CDR3, the DNA is TGCAGCGTCAGACTAGCGGGAGCCTACGAGCAGTACTTC. Protein product: CSVRLAGAYEQYF. The chain is built from TRBV29-1 and TRBJ2-7; 12 bases agree with TRBD2. Germline CDR1 and CDR2: SQVTM and ANQGSEA. V trimming: 6 bases; J trimming: 2 bases; junction bases outside the gene matches: 2. This CDR3 is built from 13 residues.

J is TRBJ2-5 and V is TRBV28; 11 nucleotides agree with TRBD1. Germline CDR1 and CDR2: MDHEN and SYDVKM. The CDR3 spans 16 residues. With V trimmed by 1 base and J by 5 bases, 6 bases remained unmatched. As DNA, the CDR3 is TGTGCCAGCAGTTTATCCTGGACAGGGGGCCGGGAGACCCAGTACTTC. Protein product: CASSLSWTGGRETQYF.

This chain uses TRBV27 with TRBJ2-1, with TRBD2 matching 7 bases. V trimming: 7 bases; J trimming: 7 bases; junction bases outside the gene matches: 10. The CDR3 has 14 residues. Germline V gene lookup returns CDR1 MNHEY and CDR2 SMNVEV (reference sequence). The CDR3 bases are TGTGCCAGCACCAGTAGGGAGGGACGGAATGAGCAGTTCTTC. It is translated as CASTSREGRNEQFF.

The CDR3 loop reads CASRLGLQYEQYF. The CDR3 DNA reads as TGTGCCAGCAGACTAGGCCTGCAGTACGAGCAGTACTTC. The V call is TRBV11-2, the J call TRBJ2-7, with D possibly TRBD2 on 5 matching bases. The germline V and J ends were trimmed by 6 bases and 4 bases, with 13 bases remaining between them. Germline V gives CDR1 SGHAT, CDR2 FQNNGV. This CDR3 contains 13 residues. Full variable domain (remainder filled in from reference TRBV11-2 and TRBJ2-7): EAGVAQSPRYKIIEKRQSVAFWCNPISGHATLYWYQQILGQGPKLLIQFQNNGVVDDSQLPKDRFSAERLKGVDSTLKIQPAKLEDSAVYLCASRLGLQYEQYFGPGTRLTVT.

V is TRBV11-3 and J is TRBJ2-1, with 13 bases fitting TRBD2. Losses at the gene ends were 0 bases for V and 8 bases for J; bases not matched to a gene: 7. CDR3 length equals 17 residues. The germline CDR1 and CDR2 sequences are SGHNT and YENEEA. Here the CDR3 DNA reads TGTGCCAGCAGCTTAGATCCTGGACTAGCGGGAGAATATGAGCAGTTCTTC. Protein sequence: CASSLDPGLAGEYEQFF.

In its sample, this clone was seen once. This chain uses TRBV7-9 with TRBJ1-1; 12 nucleotides match TRBD1. The trim removed 1 base at V and 7 bases at J, leaving 7 bases unmatched. Per the germline V gene, CDR1 is SEHNR and CDR2 is FQNEAQ (reference sequence). The CDR3 runs to 16 residues. In nucleotides, the CDR3 is TGTGCCAGCAGCTTAGGTAACGGGACAGGGGGCAGTGAAGCTTTCTTT. Translation gives CASSLGNGTGGSEAFF.

Comment on this clone: Other DNA sequences of this sample code for an identical CDR3. The chain joins TRBV27 to TRBJ2-7; D is unclear. Trimming took 3 bases from V and 0 from J, leaving 6 bases between them. The CDR3 runs 13 residues. The germline V gene encodes CDR1 MNHEY and CDR2 SMNVEV (reference sequence). CDR3 loop: CASSLKDSYEQYF. The CDR3 DNA is TGTGCCAGCAGTTTGAAGGACTCCTACGAGCAGTACTTC.

This sequence joins TRBV11-1 and TRBJ2-5; 10 bases match TRBD2. The end of the DNA is better explained by TRBJ2-7, so the J call may be wrong. The CDR3 runs to 17 residues. Germline loops: CDR1 SGHAT, CDR2 FQDESV (reference sequence). In DNA, the CDR3 is TGTGCCAGCAGCTTAGCAGGGACTAGCGATTCCGCCTACGAGCAGTACTTC. Translation: CASSLAGTSDSAYEQYF.

The CDR3, as DNA: TGTGCCAGCAGTGAAAACGGGACAGGGTGCACAGATACGCAGTATTTT. As protein: CASSENGTGCTDTQYF. V is TRBV25-1 and J is TRBJ2-3; 9 bases agree with TRBD1. CDR1 is MGHDK, CDR2 SYGVNS, per germline. Trimming at V came to 2 bases and at J to 1 base, leaving 4 bases not matched to a gene. The CDR3 is 16 residues long.

The chain recombines TRBV5-1 with TRBJ2-5; D remains ambiguous. V was trimmed by 1 base and J by 4 bases, leaving 8 bases between them. CDR1 and CDR2 (germline): SGHRS, YFSETQ. The CDR3 consists of 13 residues. CDR3 region: CASSLLIPETQYF. The CDR3 region has the DNA TGCGCCAGCAGCTTGTTGATCCCAGAGACCCAGTACTTC.

This chain joins TRBV5-1 and TRBJ2-7; 8 bases fit TRBD2. This CDR3 is built from 14 residues. The germline gives CDR1 SGHRS, CDR2 YFSETQ. With V trimmed by 3 bases and J by 4 bases, 6 bases remained unmatched. CDR3 bases: TGCGCCAGCAGCTCCGCCGGGAGGGAATACGAGCAGTACTTC. Translation: CASSSAGREYEQYF.

This clone was seen just once. The J gene is TRBJ2-1, the V gene TRBV2, with no clear D. Germline CDR1 reads SNHLY; CDR2 reads FYNNEI. The CDR3 extends over 12 amino acids. V dropped 11 bases and J dropped 8 bases, with 16 bases sitting between them. Here the CDR3 reads CAGKPLIDEQFF. The CDR3 DNA is TGTGCCGGGAAGCCCTTGATAGATGAGCAGTTCTTC.

The chain combines TRBV27 with TRBJ2-2; 8 bases match TRBD2. The germline CDR1 and CDR2 sequences are MNHEY and SMNVEV (reference sequence). The CDR3 consists of 16 residues. V was pared by 4 bases and J by 3 bases, with 7 bases of the junction left unmatched. The CDR3 region is CASSSNSGAYTGELFF. Written as DNA, the CDR3 is TGTGCCAGCAGTTCGAATAGCGGGGCATACACCGGGGAGCTGTTTTTT.